These T cell receptor beta chains were read from a single sample in a study of technical replicates of blood from a handful of donors. Clones were read by immunoSEQ multiplex PCR, and TCRdb kept only the in-frame ones, dropping some. Here the sample spans approximately 76,000 clones, 86% being singletons. The specimen sequenced was PBMCs. The receptors shown here come from a human donor in good health. Some clones in this sample may be carry-over from other donors' samples. The CDR3 runs from the conserved cysteine through the conserved F or W. Fields, in order: J gene, V gene, D gene, CDR3 length, clone size, CDR3 protein, CDR3 DNA. A D gene is named only where the DNA matches it firmly. The size of a clone is reported for some rows only, either as once, few or many, or as a class for expanded clones.

J gene: TRBJ2-7; V gene: TRBV7-6; D gene: TRBD2; CDR3 length: 15; clone size: .; CDR3 protein: CASSSSSGIPYEQYF; CDR3 DNA: TGTGCCAGCAGCTCCTCGAGCGGGATCCCCTACGAGCAGTACTTC
J gene: TRBJ1-5; V gene: TRBV4-1; D gene: .; CDR3 length: 15; clone size: .; CDR3 protein: CASSLRQLSNQPQHF; CDR3 DNA: TGCGCCAGCAGCCTCAGACAGCTTAGCAATCAGCCCCAGCATTTT
J gene: TRBJ1-5; V gene: TRBV7-9; D gene: TRBD1; CDR3 length: 14; clone size: .; CDR3 protein: CASSAGTDNQPQHF; CDR3 DNA: TGTGCCAGCAGCGCCGGGACAGACAATCAGCCCCAGCATTTT
J gene: TRBJ2-2; V gene: TRBV15; D gene: .; CDR3 length: 14; clone size: .; CDR3 protein: CATSRDRGFGELFF; CDR3 DNA: TGTGCCACCAGCAGAGATCGGGGGTTCGGGGAGCTGTTTTTT
J gene: TRBJ2-3; V gene: TRBV6-6; D gene: TRBD2; CDR3 length: 15; clone size: .; CDR3 protein: CASRLSGGGTDTQYF; CDR3 DNA: TGTGCCAGCAGACTAAGCGGGGGGGGCACAGATACGCAGTATTTT
J gene: TRBJ1-2; V gene: TRBV2; D gene: TRBD1; CDR3 length: 12; clone size: .; CDR3 protein: CASRDRGPGYTF; CDR3 DNA: TGTGCCAGCAGGGACAGGGGGCCTGGCTACACCTTC
J gene: TRBJ2-3; V gene: TRBV13; D gene: TRBD1; CDR3 length: 16; clone size: .; CDR3 protein: CASSLGRDSRTDTQYF; CDR3 DNA: TGTGCCAGCAGCTTAGGCCGGGACAGCCGCACAGATACGCAGTATTTT
J gene: TRBJ1-2; V gene: TRBV5-6; D gene: .; CDR3 length: 18; clone size: .; CDR3 protein: CASSTLGGSTYENYGYTF; CDR3 DNA: TGTGCCAGCAGTACCTTGGGGGGGTCTACCTACGAAAACTATGGCTACACCTTC
J gene: TRBJ1-1; V gene: TRBV30; D gene: .; CDR3 length: 14; clone size: .; CDR3 protein: CAWKRRGGNTEAFF; CDR3 DNA: TGTGCCTGGAAAAGAAGAGGGGGAAACACTGAAGCTTTCTTT
J gene: TRBJ1-2; V gene: TRBV5-1; D gene: TRBD1; CDR3 length: 17; clone size: .; CDR3 protein: CASSFAGQGHINYGYTF; CDR3 DNA: TGCGCCAGCAGCTTTGCGGGACAGGGCCATATTAACTATGGCTACACCTTC
J gene: TRBJ2-5; V gene: TRBV2; D gene: .; CDR3 length: 13; clone size: .; CDR3 protein: CASSRGREETQYF; CDR3 DNA: TGTGCCAGCTCGCGGGGGCGGGAAGAGACCCAGTACTTC
J gene: TRBJ1-1; V gene: TRBV29-1; D gene: .; CDR3 length: 14; clone size: .; CDR3 protein: CSVTVRGRNTEAFF; CDR3 DNA: TGCAGCGTGACGGTTAGGGGGAGAAACACTGAGGCTTTCTTT
J gene: TRBJ2-2; V gene: TRBV19; D gene: .; CDR3 length: 14; clone size: .; CDR3 protein: CASRGAGDTGELFF; CDR3 DNA: TGTGCCAGTCGGGGGGCCGGGGACACCGGGGAGCTGTTTTTT
J gene: TRBJ2-3; V gene: TRBV27; D gene: TRBD2; CDR3 length: 17; clone size: few; CDR3 protein: CASSTGLAGEHTDTQYF; CDR3 DNA: TGTGCCAGCAGTACTGGACTAGCGGGGGAACACACAGATACGCAGTATTTT
J gene: TRBJ2-7; V gene: TRBV29-1; D gene: .; CDR3 length: 14; clone size: .; CDR3 protein: CSVREALHTYEQYF; CDR3 DNA: TGCAGCGTTCGTGAGGCCCTGCATACCTACGAGCAGTACTTC
J gene: TRBJ1-2; V gene: TRBV18; D gene: TRBD1; CDR3 length: 16; clone size: .; CDR3 protein: CASSPRTDRGSDGYTF; CDR3 DNA: TGTGCCAGCTCACCACGCACGGACAGGGGTTCCGATGGCTACACCTTC
J gene: TRBJ1-3; V gene: TRBV30; D gene: TRBD1; CDR3 length: 12; clone size: .; CDR3 protein: CAWGGTGVHIYF; CDR3 DNA: TGTGCCTGGGGTGGGACAGGCGTTCACATATATTTT
J gene: TRBJ1-3; V gene: TRBV5-1; D gene: TRBD1; CDR3 length: 17; clone size: .; CDR3 protein: CASSFSGQGNSGNTIYF; CDR3 DNA: TGCGCCAGCAGCTTCTCGGGACAGGGGAACTCTGGAAACACCATATATTTT
J gene: TRBJ2-4; V gene: TRBV6-6; D gene: TRBD2; CDR3 length: 15; clone size: .; CDR3 protein: CASSYGAGGKNIQYF; CDR3 DNA: TGTGCCAGCAGTTACGGCGCGGGAGGGAAAAACATTCAGTACTTC
J gene: TRBJ1-1; V gene: TRBV2; D gene: .; CDR3 length: 13; clone size: .; CDR3 protein: CASSSPVVSEAFF; CDR3 DNA: TGTGCCAGCAGTTCGCCGGTTGTGAGTGAAGCTTTCTTT
J gene: TRBJ2-7; V gene: TRBV18; D gene: TRBD1; CDR3 length: 14; clone size: .; CDR3 protein: CASSPRQGTYEQYF; CDR3 DNA: TGTGCCAGCTCACCAAGACAGGGGACCTACGAGCAGTACTTC
J gene: TRBJ2-1; V gene: TRBV6-4; D gene: TRBD2; CDR3 length: 16; clone size: few; CDR3 protein: CASSDSPAGGLNEQFF; CDR3 DNA: TGTGCCAGCAGTGACTCCCCGGCGGGAGGTCTCAATGAGCAGTTCTTC
J gene: TRBJ1-1; V gene: TRBV12-5; D gene: .; CDR3 length: 15; clone size: .; CDR3 protein: CASGFVREMNTEAFF; CDR3 DNA: TGTGCTAGTGGTTTTGTTAGGGAGATGAACACTGAAGCTTTCTTT
J gene: TRBJ2-7; V gene: TRBV30; D gene: TRBD2; CDR3 length: 17; clone size: .; CDR3 protein: CAWRGGGVSSGAYEQYF; CDR3 DNA: TGTGCCTGGAGGGGGGGAGGCGTGTCTAGCGGAGCCTACGAGCAGTACTTC
J gene: TRBJ1-1; V gene: TRBV5-8; D gene: TRBD1; CDR3 length: 14; clone size: .; CDR3 protein: CASSIRGQGTRDFF; CDR3 DNA: TGTGCCAGCAGCATCCGGGGACAGGGGACGAGGGATTTCTTT
J gene: TRBJ1-3; V gene: TRBV30; D gene: .; CDR3 length: 17; clone size: .; CDR3 protein: CAWSVRTGWASGNTIYF; CDR3 DNA: TGTGCCTGGAGTGTTCGTACAGGCTGGGCCTCTGGAAACACCATATATTTT
J gene: TRBJ1-1; V gene: TRBV5-1; D gene: .; CDR3 length: 15; clone size: .; CDR3 protein: CASSPRTSLGTEAFF; CDR3 DNA: TGCGCCAGCAGCCCCCGGACATCCCTGGGCACTGAAGCTTTCTTT
J gene: TRBJ2-3; V gene: TRBV14; D gene: TRBD1; CDR3 length: 15; clone size: .; CDR3 protein: CASSQAETGADTQYF; CDR3 DNA: TGTGCCAGCAGCCAAGCTGAAACAGGGGCAGATACGCAGTATTTT
J gene: TRBJ2-7; V gene: TRBV6-6; D gene: TRBD1; CDR3 length: 11; clone size: few; CDR3 protein: CASSWGQEQYF; CDR3 DNA: TGTGCCAGCAGTTGGGGACAGGAGCAGTACTTC
J gene: TRBJ2-3; V gene: TRBV18; D gene: TRBD2; CDR3 length: 13; clone size: .; CDR3 protein: CASCPAGADTQYF; CDR3 DNA: TGTGCCAGCTGCCCAGCGGGGGCGGATACGCAGTATTTT
J gene: TRBJ1-2; V gene: TRBV28; D gene: TRBD1; CDR3 length: 15; clone size: .; CDR3 protein: CASSRGQVTNYGYTF; CDR3 DNA: TGTGCCAGCAGTCGAGGACAGGTTACTAACTATGGCTACACCTTC
J gene: TRBJ2-3; V gene: TRBV18; D gene: .; CDR3 length: 14; clone size: .; CDR3 protein: CASSPTPGSDTQYF; CDR3 DNA: TGTGCCAGCTCACCCACACCCGGGTCAGATACGCAGTATTTT
J gene: TRBJ2-3; V gene: TRBV7-2; D gene: .; CDR3 length: 16; clone size: .; CDR3 protein: CASSIIGTGSLVTQYF; CDR3 DNA: TGTGCCAGCAGCATCATCGGGACTGGAAGTCTCGTTACGCAGTATTTT
J gene: TRBJ2-1; V gene: TRBV7-3; D gene: TRBD2; CDR3 length: 15; clone size: .; CDR3 protein: CASSPSGGAGYEQFF; CDR3 DNA: TGTGCCAGCAGCCCTAGCGGGGGGGCAGGATATGAGCAGTTCTTC
J gene: TRBJ2-7; V gene: TRBV4-2; D gene: TRBD2; CDR3 length: 17; clone size: .; CDR3 protein: CASSRRGLAGGPYEQYF; CDR3 DNA: TGTGCCAGCAGCCGCCGAGGACTAGCGGGAGGGCCTTACGAGCAGTACTTC
J gene: TRBJ2-7; V gene: TRBV27; D gene: .; CDR3 length: 14; clone size: .; CDR3 protein: CASRQGLLAYEQYF; CDR3 DNA: TGTGCCAGCAGGCAGGGTCTTTTAGCCTACGAGCAGTACTTC
J gene: TRBJ1-2; V gene: TRBV7-2; D gene: .; CDR3 length: 15; clone size: .; CDR3 protein: CASSPQVEVNYGYTF; CDR3 DNA: TGTGCCAGCAGCCCACAGGTAGAGGTTAACTATGGCTACACCTTC
J gene: TRBJ2-3; V gene: TRBV9; D gene: TRBD2; CDR3 length: 19; clone size: .; CDR3 protein: CASSVASSGVPSSTDTQYF; CDR3 DNA: TGTGCCAGCAGCGTAGCGTCCAGCGGGGTCCCAAGTAGCACAGATACGCAGTATTTT
J gene: TRBJ2-5; V gene: TRBV6-5; D gene: TRBD2; CDR3 length: 13; clone size: .; CDR3 protein: CASSSRGGETQYF; CDR3 DNA: TGTGCCAGCAGTTCCCGGGGGGGAGAGACCCAGTACTTC
J gene: TRBJ2-7; V gene: TRBV27; D gene: .; CDR3 length: 13; clone size: .; CDR3 protein: CASSLARSYEQYF; CDR3 DNA: TGTGCCAGCAGTTTAGCCCGGAGCTACGAGCAGTACTTC
J gene: TRBJ1-1; V gene: TRBV7-6; D gene: TRBD1; CDR3 length: 14; clone size: .; CDR3 protein: CASSSQGARTEAFF; CDR3 DNA: TGTGCCAGCAGCTCGCAGGGGGCGAGAACTGAAGCTTTCTTT
J gene: TRBJ1-5; V gene: TRBV23-1; D gene: .; CDR3 length: 15; clone size: .; CDR3 protein: CASSQYPGIDQPQHF; CDR3 DNA: TGCGCCAGCAGTCAGTACCCGGGGATCGATCAGCCCCAGCATTTT
J gene: TRBJ2-5; V gene: TRBV9; D gene: TRBD2; CDR3 length: 14; clone size: .; CDR3 protein: CASASGSLGETQYF; CDR3 DNA: TGTGCCAGCGCTAGCGGGAGCCTGGGAGAGACCCAGTACTTC
J gene: TRBJ2-3; V gene: TRBV27; D gene: TRBD2; CDR3 length: 16; clone size: .; CDR3 protein: CASSFGAGGSTDTQYF; CDR3 DNA: TGTGCCAGCAGTTTCGGGGCGGGGGGTAGCACAGATACGCAGTATTTT
J gene: TRBJ1-2; V gene: TRBV7-2; D gene: TRBD1; CDR3 length: 15; clone size: .; CDR3 protein: CASSESQGALGGYTF; CDR3 DNA: TGTGCCAGCAGCGAATCACAGGGGGCATTGGGGGGCTACACCTTC
J gene: TRBJ2-7; V gene: TRBV9; D gene: TRBD1; CDR3 length: 15; clone size: .; CDR3 protein: CASSPRQGPDDEQYF; CDR3 DNA: TGTGCCAGCAGCCCCCGACAGGGACCCGACGACGAGCAGTACTTC
J gene: TRBJ1-2; V gene: TRBV4-2; D gene: TRBD1; CDR3 length: 15; clone size: .; CDR3 protein: CASSPPGQGSYGYTF; CDR3 DNA: TGTGCCAGCAGCCCCCCGGGACAGGGAAGTTATGGCTACACCTTC
J gene: TRBJ2-2; V gene: TRBV7-9; D gene: .; CDR3 length: 18; clone size: few; CDR3 protein: CASSFPLSTPSSTGELFF; CDR3 DNA: TGTGCCAGCAGCTTCCCCCTATCCACCCCCTCAAGCACCGGGGAGCTGTTTTTT
J gene: TRBJ1-1; V gene: TRBV21-1; D gene: .; CDR3 length: 12; clone size: .; CDR3 protein: CAKGLKNTEAFF; CDR3 DNA: TGTGCCAAGGGACTCAAGAACACTGAAGCTTTCTTT
J gene: TRBJ2-3; V gene: TRBV7-2; D gene: TRBD2; CDR3 length: 17; clone size: once; CDR3 protein: CASSTQLAGGPRDTQYF; CDR3 DNA: TGTGCCAGCAGCACGCAACTAGCGGGGGGGCCCAGAGATACGCAGTATTTT
J gene: TRBJ1-5; V gene: TRBV6-1; D gene: .; CDR3 length: 16; clone size: .; CDR3 protein: CASSGTPAGGNQPQHF; CDR3 DNA: TGTGCCAGCAGTGGGACTCCGGCGGGGGGGAATCAGCCCCAGCATTTT
J gene: TRBJ2-1; V gene: TRBV15; D gene: .; CDR3 length: 14; clone size: .; CDR3 protein: CATSRGAKQNEQFF; CDR3 DNA: TGTGCCACCAGCAGAGGGGCCAAACAAAATGAGCAGTTCTTC
J gene: TRBJ1-5; V gene: TRBV5-6; D gene: .; CDR3 length: 13; clone size: .; CDR3 protein: CASSPEGNQPQHF; CDR3 DNA: TGTGCCAGCAGCCCAGAAGGCAATCAGCCCCAGCATTTT
J gene: TRBJ2-1; V gene: TRBV5-5; D gene: .; CDR3 length: 14; clone size: .; CDR3 protein: CASSLRTTYNEQFF; CDR3 DNA: TGTGCCAGCAGCTTGAGGACTACATACAATGAGCAGTTCTTC
J gene: TRBJ2-3; V gene: TRBV7-2; D gene: .; CDR3 length: 15; clone size: .; CDR3 protein: CASSFASGGTDTQYF; CDR3 DNA: TGTGCCAGCAGCTTTGCGAGCGGTGGCACAGATACGCAGTATTTT
J gene: TRBJ1-4; V gene: TRBV7-9; D gene: .; CDR3 length: 14; clone size: .; CDR3 protein: CASSGGFGYEKLFF; CDR3 DNA: TGTGCCAGCAGCGGGGGGTTTGGGTATGAAAAACTGTTTTTT
J gene: TRBJ2-3; V gene: TRBV7-3; D gene: TRBD1; CDR3 length: 15; clone size: .; CDR3 protein: CASSSQGAETDTQYF; CDR3 DNA: TGTGCCAGCAGCTCTCAGGGGGCTGAGACAGATACGCAGTATTTT
J gene: TRBJ2-2; V gene: TRBV5-1; D gene: TRBD2; CDR3 length: 17; clone size: .; CDR3 protein: CASSLEVLAGNTGELFF; CDR3 DNA: TGCGCCAGCAGCTTGGAGGTCCTAGCGGGGAACACCGGGGAGCTGTTTTTT
J gene: TRBJ2-5; V gene: TRBV2; D gene: TRBD2; CDR3 length: 16; clone size: .; CDR3 protein: CASSKGLAGSGETQYF; CDR3 DNA: TGTGCCAGCAGTAAAGGACTAGCGGGTTCGGGGGAGACCCAGTACTTC